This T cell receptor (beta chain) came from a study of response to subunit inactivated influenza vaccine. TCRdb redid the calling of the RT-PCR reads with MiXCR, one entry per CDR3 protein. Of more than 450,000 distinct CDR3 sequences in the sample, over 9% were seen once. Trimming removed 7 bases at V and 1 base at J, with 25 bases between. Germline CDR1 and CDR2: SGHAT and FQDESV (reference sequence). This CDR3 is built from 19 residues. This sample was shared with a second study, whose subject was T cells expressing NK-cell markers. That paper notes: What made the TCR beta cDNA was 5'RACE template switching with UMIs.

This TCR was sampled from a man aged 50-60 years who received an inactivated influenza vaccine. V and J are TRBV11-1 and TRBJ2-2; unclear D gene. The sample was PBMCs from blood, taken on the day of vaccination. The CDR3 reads CASTRNEHHNRWNTGELFF. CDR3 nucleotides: TGTGCCAGCACCCGAAATGAGCACCATAATCGTTGGAACACCGGGGAGCTGTTTTTT.